These T cell receptor beta chains were read from a single sample in a study of shared clonotypes between healthy human individuals. The assay was immunoSEQ multiplex PCR, and TCRdb's table has in-frame clones only and misses some. This table has some 2.1 million clones, 93% appearing once. Sequencing used naive CD8+ T cells from PBMCs. These receptors were taken from a young man in good health. Some clones in this sample may be carry-over from other donors' samples. The CDR3 runs from the conserved cysteine through the conserved F or W. A D gene is named only where the DNA matches it firmly.

v_gene	len	j_gene	d_gene	CDR3aa
TRBV4-3	16	TRBJ2-1	-	CASSQDPRVGTNEQFF
TRBV6-5	13	TRBJ1-1	-	CASSFVSNTEAFF
TRBV5-1	14	TRBJ2-7	-	CASSPRQATYEQYF
TRBV19	17	TRBJ1-5	TRBD1	CASSIWDRVVSNQPQHF
TRBV27	14	TRBJ2-5	-	CASSLLGVPETQYF
TRBV27	13	TRBJ1-2	TRBD1	CASSPGGHIGYTF
TRBV29-1	12	TRBJ1-1	TRBD1	CSVGQGNTEAFF
TRBV5-6	12	TRBJ2-1	-	CASSSRFNEQFF
TRBV7-6	14	TRBJ1-4	-	CASSPDFPNEKLFF
TRBV11-2	17	TRBJ2-1	TRBD2	CASSPRAGASSYNEQFF
TRBV28	17	TRBJ2-1	TRBD1	CASSAYFRTGPYNEQFF
TRBV4-3	16	TRBJ2-2	TRBD2	CASSYGSGRGTGELFF
TRBV27	15	TRBJ2-3	TRBD2	CASSPGLASTDTQYF
TRBV27	14	TRBJ2-5	TRBD1	CASSYRGPQETQYF
TRBV7-2	18	TRBJ2-1	-	CASSLAARAANSHNEQFF
TRBV11-2	18	TRBJ2-4	TRBD2	CASSLGPGLAVAKNIQYF
TRBV19	15	TRBJ1-5	-	CASSSPGRGNQPQHF
TRBV29-1	13	TRBJ2-7	TRBD2	CSVVSGRTYEQYF
TRBV4-1	12	TRBJ2-2	-	CASVADTGELFF
TRBV7-2	17	TRBJ2-1	TRBD2	CASSLGDYKQLHNEQFF
TRBV4-3	14	TRBJ2-7	-	CASSQGTVYYEQYF
TRBV6-5	11	TRBJ2-1	-	CASSSDNEQFF
TRBV19	14	TRBJ2-7	TRBD1	CASSSGRGLYEQYF
TRBV28	20	TRBJ1-1	-	CASTYAARRGEGPGNTEAFF
TRBV27	15	TRBJ2-1	-	CASSLVGGPSGEQFF
TRBV5-1	12	TRBJ2-1	TRBD2	CASSRDYTEQFF